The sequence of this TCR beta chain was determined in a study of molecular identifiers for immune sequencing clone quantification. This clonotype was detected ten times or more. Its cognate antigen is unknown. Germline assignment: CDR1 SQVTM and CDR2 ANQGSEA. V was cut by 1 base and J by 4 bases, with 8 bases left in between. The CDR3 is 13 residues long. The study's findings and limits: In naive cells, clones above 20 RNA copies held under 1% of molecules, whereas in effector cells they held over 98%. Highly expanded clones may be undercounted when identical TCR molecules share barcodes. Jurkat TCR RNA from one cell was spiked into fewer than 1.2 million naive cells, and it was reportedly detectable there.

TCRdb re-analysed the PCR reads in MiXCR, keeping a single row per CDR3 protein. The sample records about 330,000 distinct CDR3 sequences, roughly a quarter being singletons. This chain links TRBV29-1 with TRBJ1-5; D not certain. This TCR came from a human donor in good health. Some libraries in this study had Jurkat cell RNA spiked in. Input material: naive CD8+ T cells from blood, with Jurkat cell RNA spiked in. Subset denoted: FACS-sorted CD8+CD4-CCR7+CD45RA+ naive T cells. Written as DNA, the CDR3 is TGCAGCGTTGAAGTTGGCGGGAATCAGCCCCAGCATTTT. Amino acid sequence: CSVEVGGNQPQHF.